Presented here are 29 T cell receptor beta chains from one specimen sequenced in a study of T-cell reconstitution after alpha-beta-depleted transplantation in children. Library preparation (for TCRbeta) was performed with unique molecular identifiers. TCRdb re-analysed the PCR reads in MiXCR, keeping a single row per CDR3 protein. The sample carries about 610,000 distinct CDR3 sequences, about 10% recorded once. This specimen consisted of PBMCs from the stem cell graft donor, obtained from the stem cell graft. These receptors were taken from a human donor who donated a stem cell graft to a child with acute myeloid leukemia.

The V gene is TRBV19, the J gene TRBJ2-7, with no clear D. V dropped 5 bases and J dropped 3 bases, with 11 bases sitting between them. Looked up from germline, CDR1 is LNHDA and CDR2 is SQIVND (reference sequence). The CDR3 spans 13 residues. The CDR3, as DNA: TGTGCCAGTAGTCCGATCCCGGGCTACGAGCAGTACTTC. This codes for CASSPIPGYEQYF.

This clonotype has ten or more counts. The V call is TRBV7-2, the J call TRBJ2-7, with 13 bases matching TRBD2. The CDR3 contains 16 residues. Germline CDR1 and CDR2: SGHTA and FQGNSA. Germline trimming cut 5 bases from V and 6 bases from J; bases unmatched to any gene: 10. CDR3 nucleotide sequence: TGTGCCAGCAGCCCTGGACTAGCGGGAGATGTACGCGAGCAGTACTTC. Residues: CASSPGLAGDVREQYF.

This clonotype was picked up a small number of times. The rearrangement links TRBV4-2 to TRBJ2-3; D gene unclear. V lost 1 base, J lost 0 bases, and 14 bases lay in between. Germline V gives CDR1 LGHNA, CDR2 YNFKEQ. The CDR3 extends over 17 amino acids. The CDR3 reads CASSQVGGLRSTDTQYF. The CDR3 DNA reads TGTGCCAGCAGCCAAGTGGGCGGCCTACGTAGCACAGATACGCAGTATTTT.

This sequence joins TRBV4-2 and TRBJ2-3; TRBD2 agrees at 8 bases. The V segment lost 1 base and the J segment 5 bases; nucleotides outside the gene matches: 14. The CDR3 has 18 amino acids. CDR1 is LGHNA, CDR2 YNFKEQ, per germline. DNA for the CDR3: TGTGCCAGCAGCCAAGGGGTAGAACGGGAGGGCCTAAGAGATACGCAGTATTTT. It specifies CASSQGVEREGLRDTQYF.

The rearrangement uses TRBV6-2 or TRBV6-3 and TRBJ2-1; D gene ambiguous. V was pared by 0 bases and J by 0 bases, with 9 bases between. Germline CDR1 MNHEY, CDR2 SVGEGT. The CDR3 covers 16 residues. The CDR3 reads CASSYSTSSSYNEQFF. Written as DNA, the CDR3 is TGTGCCAGCAGTTACTCGACATCGAGCTCCTACAATGAGCAGTTCTTC.

This clonotype was counted many times. The V call is TRBV5-5, the J call TRBJ2-3; 12 bases agree with TRBD2. The germline gives CDR1 SGHKS, CDR2 YYEKEE (reference sequence). The CDR3 is made up of 15 amino acids. The J segment lost 4 bases and the V segment lost 5 bases, leaving 5 bases of the junction unmatched. In DNA, the CDR3 is TGTGCCAGCAGTAGGACTAGCGGGAACGCAGATACGCAGTATTTT. Its translation: CASSRTSGNADTQYF. Full variable domain (rest looked up from reference TRBV5-5 and TRBJ2-3): DAGVTQSPTHLIKTRGQQVTLRCSPISGHKSVSWYQQVLGQGPQFIFQYYEKEERGRGNFPDRFSARQFPNYSSELNVNALLLGDSALYLCASSRTSGNADTQYFGPGTRLTVL.

The rearrangement links TRBV18 to TRBJ2-1; 8 bases align to TRBD2. There are 15 residues in the CDR3. The germline V gene encodes CDR1 KGHSH and CDR2 LQKENI. The V gene end was trimmed by 4 bases and the J gene end by 4 bases; junction bases not matched to a gene: 6. CDR3 nucleotides: TGTGCCAGCTCACTGTTGGGACTAGATTACAATGAGCAGTTCTTC. Protein: CASSLLGLDYNEQFF.

This clonotype turned up a few times. This chain joins TRBV4-3 and TRBJ2-7; no clear D. The CDR3 has 15 residues. V shed 5 bases and J shed 3 bases, with 17 bases lying between them. CDR1 is LGHNA, CDR2 YSLEER, per germline. The CDR3 loop is CASSGLATERYEQYF. CDR3 sequence (DNA): TGCGCCAGCAGCGGCCTGGCGACGGAGCGCTACGAGCAGTACTTC.

This clonotype showed up just a few times. The rearrangement uses TRBV27 and TRBJ2-1; TRBD1 matches at 8 bases. Germline trimming cut 3 bases from V and 5 bases from J; bases unmatched to any gene: 9. Germline CDR1 MNHEY, CDR2 SMNVEV (reference sequence). The CDR3 loop spans 16 amino acids. CDR3 region: CASSFLFGQGNNEQFF. DNA for the CDR3: TGTGCCAGCAGTTTCCTCTTCGGACAGGGCAACAATGAGCAGTTCTTC.

The V call is TRBV18, the J call TRBJ2-1, with a weak D call TRBD2 (5 bases). From germline, CDR1 is KGHSH and CDR2 LQKENI. V was shortened by 6 bases and J by 6 bases, with 21 bases between the two germline ends. This CDR3 is 16 amino acids long. In DNA, the CDR3 is TGTGCCAGCTCGTCGAGCGGACTGGGTAATTCCAATGAGCAGTTCTTC. It translates to CASSSSGLGNSNEQFF.

The J gene is TRBJ1-1, the V gene TRBV7-2, with 9 bases matching TRBD1. The CDR3 covers 15 residues. J gave up 3 bases and V 8 bases, and 10 bases lay outside the gene matches. Germline assignment: CDR1 SGHTA and CDR2 FQGNSA. The CDR3 DNA reads as TGTGCCAGCTCCCGCCCGGGACAGGGCTACACTGAAGCTTTCTTT. It specifies CASSRPGQGYTEAFF.

The table lists this clonotype with many counts. The gene calls are TRBV7-9 and TRBJ1-1, with 9 bases lining up with TRBD1. The germline V gene has CDR1 SEHNR and CDR2 FQNEAQ (reference sequence). V was pared by 0 bases and J by 1 base, with 3 bases of the junction left unmatched. The CDR3 loop spans 16 amino acids. This chain's CDR3 is CASSLAGTGTNTEAFF. The CDR3 region has the DNA TGTGCCAGCAGCTTAGCCGGGACAGGGACGAACACTGAAGCTTTCTTT.

This clonotype was seen repeatedly, ten times or more. The J gene is TRBJ2-3, the V gene TRBV28, with 8 bases fitting TRBD2. There are 14 residues in the CDR3. V was pared by 5 bases and J by 3 bases, with 4 bases of the junction left unmatched. CDR1 MDHEN and CDR2 SYDVKM come from the germline V gene. DNA for the CDR3: TGTGCCAGCAGTCACAGCGGGGGAACAGATACGCAGTATTTT. This translates into CASSHSGGTDTQYF.

The table lists this clonotype with a few counts. The chain couples TRBV7-9 to TRBJ2-7; a weak D match, TRBD2 (6 bases). Trimming pared 3 bases from V and 1 base from J, leaving 10 bases between. Germline loops: CDR1 SEHNR, CDR2 FQNEAQ (reference sequence). The CDR3 has 14 amino acids. DNA for the CDR3: TGTGCCAGCAGCTTGAGGCGGGAATCCTACGAGCAGTACTTC. Amino acids: CASSLRRESYEQYF.

CDR3 nucleotides: TGTGCCAGCAGCACAGTGGGCCTAGTTTCGGCATCAGATGAGCAGTTCTTC. Translated: CASSTVGLVSASDEQFF. The rearrangement joins TRBV12-3 or TRBV12-4 to TRBJ2-1; no reliable D call. V lost 6 bases, J lost 8 bases, and 26 bases lay in between. The CDR3 runs 17 residues.

The chain has TRBV25-1 and TRBJ1-5, with D unclear. This CDR3 has 14 residues. V was cut by 3 bases and J by 6 bases, with 12 bases left in between. Looked up from germline, CDR1 is MGHDK and CDR2 is SYGVNS. CDR3: CASSDGQPGQPQHF. The CDR3 DNA sequence: TGTGCCAGCAGTGACGGGCAGCCGGGTCAGCCCCAGCATTTT.

This clonotype was observed a handful of times. The chain couples TRBV3-1 to TRBJ2-7, with 9 bases fitting TRBD2. Germline loops: CDR1 LGHDT, CDR2 YNNKEL (reference sequence). V lost 4 bases, J lost 6 bases, and 10 bases stayed unmatched. The CDR3 has 15 residues. In DNA, the CDR3 is TGTGCCAGCAGCCCTCTTAGCGGGAGTGGTGGCGAGCAGTACTTC. Translating it yields CASSPLSGSGGEQYF.

This clonotype was seen only a few times. V gene TRBV27 combines with J gene TRBJ2-7, with 12 nucleotides matching TRBD2. Trimming cost V 4 bases and J 7 bases; bases outside gene matches: 8. This CDR3 has 15 residues. Germline CDR1 is MNHEY and CDR2 is SMNVEV (reference sequence). The CDR3 sequence is CASSSLTSGGLEQYF. CDR3 bases: TGTGCCAGCAGTTCCCTGACTAGCGGGGGCTTGGAGCAGTACTTC.

This clonotype showed up just a few times. The J gene is TRBJ2-5, the V gene TRBV7-3; the D gene could be TRBD1 or TRBD2 (5 bases each). Germline CDR1 reads SGHTA; CDR2 reads FQGTGA. This CDR3 is 15 amino acids long. Trimming pared 3 bases from V and 0 bases from J, leaving 11 bases between. CDR3 nucleotide sequence: TGTGCCAGCAGCTTCGGGACGCAGTACCAAGAGACCCAGTACTTC. Residues: CASSFGTQYQETQYF. The full variable domain, completed using reference TRBV7-3 and TRBJ2-5, is GAGVSQTPSNKVTEKGKYVELRCDPISGHTALYWYRQSLGQGPEFLIYFQGTGAADDSGLPNDRFFAVRPEGSVSTLKIQRTERGDSAVYLCASSFGTQYQETQYFGPGTRLLVL.

The table lists this clonotype with many counts. The chain links TRBV20-1 to TRBJ2-3; 8 bases are a match to TRBD2. There are 16 residues in the CDR3. The germline CDR1 and CDR2 sequences are DFQATT and SNEGSKA (reference sequence). Trimming cost V 6 bases and J 6 bases; bases outside gene matches: 17. The CDR3 loop is CSASNVGSGNRDTQYF. The CDR3, as DNA: TGCAGTGCCTCCAACGTCGGTAGCGGGAACAGGGATACGCAGTATTTT.

A few counts support this clonotype. The chain uses TRBV7-2 and TRBJ1-1, with 7 bases fitting TRBD1. The CDR3 consists of 19 residues. Germline V CDR1 and CDR2: SGHTA, FQGNSA. J gave up 0 bases and V 0 bases, and 13 bases lay outside the gene matches. CDR3 bases: TGTGCCAGCAGCTTAGCGCTTGGAGGGGGCGTCAACATGAACACTGAAGCTTTCTTT. Amino acids: CASSLALGGGVNMNTEAFF.

The V call is TRBV11-3, the J call TRBJ2-2; 9 bases are shared with TRBD2. Germline V lookup: CDR1 SGHNT, CDR2 YENEEA. The CDR3 extends over 15 amino acids. Germline trimming cut 5 bases from V and 7 bases from J; bases unmatched to any gene: 8. CDR3 region: CASSPGGAGGGELFF. CDR3 DNA sequence: TGTGCCAGCAGCCCCGGAGGAGCGGGAGGCGGGGAGCTGTTTTTT.

This clonotype appeared a few times. This rearrangement joins TRBV28 to TRBJ2-4; 7 positions match TRBD2. V lost 3 bases to trimming and J lost 7 bases; unmatched junction nucleotides: 12. CDR1 is MDHEN, CDR2 SYDVKM, per germline. This CDR3 has 16 amino acids. CDR3 residues: CASSLEGEGGMNIQYF. CDR3 nucleotide sequence: TGTGCCAGCAGTTTGGAAGGGGAGGGCGGGATGAACATTCAGTACTTC.

This clonotype was seen a few times. This sequence joins TRBV5-1 and TRBJ1-5; no reliable D call. V lost 0 bases and J 4 bases, leaving 5 bases between the germline ends. This CDR3 contains 13 residues. CDR1 and CDR2 (germline): SGHRS, YFSETQ. CDR3 sequence reads: CASSLDVNQPQHF. CDR3 in DNA: TGCGCCAGCAGCTTGGATGTAAATCAGCCCCAGCATTTT.

Many counts were recorded for this clonotype. This chain connects TRBV7-2 to TRBJ2-1; TRBD2 agrees at 10 bases. V was clipped by 5 bases and J by 6 bases; unmatched bases: 7. The CDR3 runs 15 residues. Germline CDR1 and CDR2: SGHTA and FQGNSA. In DNA, the CDR3 is TGTGCCAGCAGCCCGAAAGCGGGAGGGGGCAATGAGCAGTTCTTC. This translates into CASSPKAGGGNEQFF.

This clonotype was seen only a few times. The chain carries TRBV29-1 and TRBJ1-1; D perhaps matches TRBD1 (5 bases). V was clipped by 7 bases and J by 7 bases, with 10 bases between them. The CDR3 contains 10 residues. Germline CDR1 SQVTM, CDR2 ANQGSEA. The DNA of the CDR3 is TGCAGCGCTGGGGGGTTTGAAGCTTTCTTT. Translated, it gives CSAGGFEAFF.

J is TRBJ1-2 and V is TRBV5-1; D gene ambiguous. V was trimmed by 2 bases and J by 4 bases, leaving 6 bases between them. This CDR3 has 12 residues. In germline, CDR1 is SGHRS, CDR2 YFSETQ. The CDR3 here is CASSFNLYGYTF. CDR3 coding DNA: TGCGCCAGCAGCTTCAATCTCTATGGCTACACCTTC. The complete variable domain, with remaining parts taken from reference TRBV5-1 and TRBJ1-2, reads KAGVTQTPRYLIKTRGQQVTLSCSPISGHRSVSWYQQTPGQGLQFLFEYFSETQRNKGNFPGRFSGRQFSNSRSEMNVSTLELGDSALYLCASSFNLYGYTFGSGTRLTVV.

Ten or more counts support this clonotype. The chain recombines TRBV5-1 with TRBJ2-1; perhaps D is TRBD1 or TRBD2 (5 bases each). The CDR3 covers 14 residues. Germline CDR1 SGHRS, CDR2 YFSETQ. V shed 4 bases and J shed 9 bases, with 17 bases lying between them. CDR3 DNA: TGCGCCAGCAGCCCCCCTGGGGGTTGGAGTGAGCAGTTCTTC. Its translation: CASSPPGGWSEQFF.

There are a few counts of this clonotype. The chain links TRBV12-3 or TRBV12-4 to TRBJ2-1; D might be TRBD2 (6 bases). The CDR3 is 15 residues long. Trimming shortened V by 7 bases and J by 2 bases, and 15 bases separated the two germline ends. CDR3 region: CASTTRGEAYNEQFF. The DNA for the CDR3 is TGTGCCAGCACCACACGCGGGGAGGCCTACAATGAGCAGTTCTTC.